Listed below are T cell receptor beta chains from one sample, sequenced in a study of blood T cell repertoires in COVID-19. The protocol was immunoSEQ multiplex PCR, while the TCRdb copy is restricted to in-frame clones and leaves out a portion. This sample has 390,000 or so clones, with around nine tenths found just once. Sequencing was carried out using PBMCs or T cells enriched from blood (not recorded which). The receptors were sampled from a woman between 50 and 59 years old who had recovered from COVID-19. The CDR3 runs from the conserved cysteine through the conserved F or W. Each record gives: clone size, CDR3 length, V gene, J gene, D gene, CDR3 protein, CDR3 DNA. The D gene is left open where the match is weak. For some rows the clone size is stated as once, few or many, or as a class when expanded; others skip it.

few,12,TRBV14,TRBJ1-1,NA,CASSLIDSQAFF,TGTGCCAGCAGCCTAATAGACAGTCAAGCTTTCTTT
NA,17,TRBV3-1/TRBV3-2,TRBJ1-3,NA,CASSQGSMSGSGNTIYF,TGTGCCAGCAGCCAAGGGTCGATGTCGGGATCTGGAAACACCATATATTTT
NA,16,TRBV5-1,TRBJ1-6,NA,CASSLQTPGWNSPLHF,TGCGCCAGCAGCTTACAGACCCCCGGCTGGAATTCACCCCTCCACTTT
NA,14,TRBV5-1,TRBJ2-5,NA,CASSLIGGPETQYF,TGCGCCAGCAGCTTGATTGGGGGCCCAGAGACCCAGTACTTC
NA,18,TRBV11-2,TRBJ2-1,TRBD1,CASSLLTSSGQAATEQFF,TGTGCCAGCAGCTTACTAACGTCTTCGGGACAGGCCGCTACTGAGCAGTTCTTC
NA,16,TRBV5-4,TRBJ1-2,TRBD1,CASSLAGQGAGYGYTF,TGTGCCAGCAGCTTGGCCGGGCAGGGGGCTGGGTATGGCTACACCTTC
NA,11,TRBV10-3,TRBJ1-1,NA,CAVTGNTEAFF,TGTGCCGTGACAGGGAACACTGAAGCTTTCTTT
NA,11,TRBV2,TRBJ1-2,TRBD1,CASTTTGGYTF,TGTGCCAGCACCACGACAGGGGGATACACCTTC
NA,13,TRBV5-1,TRBJ1-1,NA,CASRPQGMTEAFF,TGCGCCAGCAGGCCACAGGGAATGACTGAAGCTTTCTTT
NA,12,TRBV3-1/TRBV3-2,TRBJ2-1,NA,CASSLQGIKQFF,TGTGCCAGCAGCTTACAGGGCATAAAGCAGTTCTTC
NA,14,TRBV2,TRBJ1-5,TRBD1,CASSLDRGDQPQHF,TGTGCCAGCAGTCTGGACAGGGGCGATCAGCCCCAGCATTTT
NA,16,TRBV6-2/TRBV6-3,TRBJ2-1,NA,CASSYSKVQSYNEQFF,TGTGCCAGCAGTTACTCGAAAGTCCAGTCCTACAATGAGCAGTTCTTC
NA,13,TRBV5-1,TRBJ1-6,NA,CASKNRVDSPLHF,TGCGCCAGCAAAAACAGGGTCGATTCACCCCTCCACTTT
NA,14,TRBV7-9,TRBJ2-3,NA,CASSQTDNTDTQYF,TGTGCCAGCAGCCAGACAGACAACACAGATACGCAGTATTTT
NA,15,TRBV30,TRBJ1-2,NA,CAWREYGKGLQGYTF,TGTGCCTGGAGAGAGTACGGGAAGGGATTGCAAGGCTACACCTTC
NA,15,TRBV27,TRBJ1-5,TRBD1,CASNSRQGIGQPQHF,TGTGCCAGCAACTCTAGACAGGGTATAGGGCAGCCCCAGCATTTT
NA,18,TRBV27,TRBJ2-3,NA,CASSFFKRAPPGTDTQYF,TGTGCCAGCAGTTTTTTTAAGCGGGCACCTCCAGGCACAGATACGCAGTATTTT
NA,13,TRBV3-1/TRBV3-2,TRBJ2-5,NA,CASSRADQETQYF,TGTGCCAGCAGCCGAGCGGACCAAGAGACCCAGTACTTC
many,16,TRBV5-1,TRBJ2-7,NA,CASSLRGEPGSYEQYF,TGCGCCAGCAGCTTGAGGGGCGAGCCGGGCTCCTACGAGCAGTACTTC
NA,13,TRBV12-3/TRBV12-4,TRBJ2-2,TRBD1,CATRDSNTGELFF,TGTGCCACCCGGGACAGTAACACCGGGGAGCTGTTTTTT
once,15,TRBV3-1/TRBV3-2,TRBJ2-3,TRBD2,CASSQVSGGTDTQYF,TGTGCCAGCAGCCAGGTCAGCGGGGGCACAGATACGCAGTATTTT
NA,16,TRBV2,TRBJ1-6,TRBD1,CASSEGAGQGWSPLHF,TGTGCCAGCAGTGAAGGTGCGGGACAGGGGTGGTCACCCCTCCACTTT
NA,16,TRBV5-4,TRBJ2-3,NA,CASSLSKRGGTDTQYF,TGTGCCAGCAGCTTGTCTAAACGGGGAGGCACAGATACGCAGTATTTT
NA,15,TRBV7-6,TRBJ1-2,NA,CASSLDAGRIYGYTF,TGTGCCAGCAGCTTAGACGCGGGTAGGATCTATGGCTACACCTTC
NA,15,TRBV7-2,TRBJ2-3,NA,CASSLGQGYTDTQYF,TGTGCCAGCAGCTTAGGTCAGGGCTACACAGATACGCAGTATTTT
NA,15,TRBV6-5,TRBJ1-5,NA,CASSTQTAPYQPQHF,TGTGCCAGCAGTACCCAGACAGCCCCCTATCAGCCCCAGCATTTT
NA,11,TRBV20-1,TRBJ2-5,NA,CSSLGGETQYF,TGCAGTTCACTAGGGGGTGAGACCCAGTACTTC
NA,15,TRBV28,TRBJ2-5,TRBD1,CASSLGGTGEETQYF,TGTGCCAGCAGTTTGGGTGGGACAGGGGAGGAGACCCAGTACTTC
NA,15,TRBV5-1,TRBJ1-1,NA,CASSLSGGMNTEAFF,TGCGCCAGCAGCTTGAGCGGCGGAATGAACACTGAAGCTTTCTTT
once,15,TRBV2,TRBJ2-1,NA,CASSELTGTSGEQFF,TGTGCCAGCAGTGAATTGACAGGTACTTCGGGGGAGCAGTTCTTC
NA,20,TRBV2,TRBJ1-5,TRBD1,CASRTLRTGSIGQGNQPQHF,TGTGCCAGCAGGACACTTCGGACAGGGAGTATCGGGCAGGGAAATCAGCCCCAGCATTTT
once,15,TRBV12-5,TRBJ1-3,NA,CASGLVTEGLDTIYF,TGTGCTAGTGGTTTGGTAACGGAGGGTTTGGACACCATATATTTT
NA,15,TRBV6-1,TRBJ1-6,NA,CASSEQGLANSPLHF,TGTGCCAGCAGTGAACAAGGGTTAGCGAATTCACCCCTCCACTTT
NA,17,TRBV4-1,TRBJ1-2,TRBD1,CASSQDSTAGGTYGYTF,TGCGCCAGCAGCCAAGATTCGACGGCAGGGGGCACCTATGGCTACACCTTC
NA,14,TRBV11-2,TRBJ2-1,NA,CASSPSPTGLGQFF,TGTGCCAGCAGCCCCTCACCGACAGGCCTGGGGCAGTTCTTC